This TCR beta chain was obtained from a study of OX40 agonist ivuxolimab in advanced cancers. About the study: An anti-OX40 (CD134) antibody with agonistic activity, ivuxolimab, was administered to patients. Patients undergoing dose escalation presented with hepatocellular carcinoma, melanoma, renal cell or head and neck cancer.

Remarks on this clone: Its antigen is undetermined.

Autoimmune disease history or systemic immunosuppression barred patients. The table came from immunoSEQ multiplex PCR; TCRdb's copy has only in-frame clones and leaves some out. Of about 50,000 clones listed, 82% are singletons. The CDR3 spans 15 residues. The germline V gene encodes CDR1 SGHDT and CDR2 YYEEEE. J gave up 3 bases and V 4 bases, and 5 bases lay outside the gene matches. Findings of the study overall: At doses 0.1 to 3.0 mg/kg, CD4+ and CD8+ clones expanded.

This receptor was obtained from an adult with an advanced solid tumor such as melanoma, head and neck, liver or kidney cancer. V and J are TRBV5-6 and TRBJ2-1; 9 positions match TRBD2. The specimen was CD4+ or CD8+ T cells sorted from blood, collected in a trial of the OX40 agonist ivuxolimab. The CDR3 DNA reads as TGTGCCAGCAGCAGAAGGACTAGCGTCTACAATGAGCAGTTCTTC. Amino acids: CASSRRTSVYNEQFF. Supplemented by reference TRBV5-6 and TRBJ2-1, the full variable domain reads DAGVTQSPTHLIKTRGQQVTLRCSPKSGHDTVSWYQQALGQGPQFIFQYYEEEERQRGNFPDRFSGHQFPNYSSELNVNALLLGDSALYLCASSRRTSVYNEQFFGPGTRLTVL.